The clone carrying this T cell receptor beta chain turned up a few times. Its target is unknown. The sample comes from a study of identical twins. TCRdb redid the calling of the 5' RACE reads with MiXCR, one entry per CDR3 protein. The profile shows 350,000 to 500,000 distinct CDR3 sequences, 15% to 20% of them singletons. Study-level results: Sequences that were beta out-of-frame showed weaker excess twin sharing. Rather than following the same donors, the conclusions depended on cross-sectional statistical analysis.

The specimen was naive T cells sorted from blood. The receptor was isolated from a man aged 50-59 years in good health.

CDR3 sequence: CSAVGGASYNEQFF. The CDR3 DNA is TGCAGTGCGGTCGGCGGGGCCTCCTACAATGAGCAGTTCTTC. The V gene is TRBV20-1, the J gene TRBJ2-1; maybe TRBD2 (6 bases). V lost 6 bases and J lost 0, with 12 bases in between. The CDR3 is made up of 14 amino acids. Germline V lookup: CDR1 DFQATT, CDR2 SNEGSKA (reference sequence).